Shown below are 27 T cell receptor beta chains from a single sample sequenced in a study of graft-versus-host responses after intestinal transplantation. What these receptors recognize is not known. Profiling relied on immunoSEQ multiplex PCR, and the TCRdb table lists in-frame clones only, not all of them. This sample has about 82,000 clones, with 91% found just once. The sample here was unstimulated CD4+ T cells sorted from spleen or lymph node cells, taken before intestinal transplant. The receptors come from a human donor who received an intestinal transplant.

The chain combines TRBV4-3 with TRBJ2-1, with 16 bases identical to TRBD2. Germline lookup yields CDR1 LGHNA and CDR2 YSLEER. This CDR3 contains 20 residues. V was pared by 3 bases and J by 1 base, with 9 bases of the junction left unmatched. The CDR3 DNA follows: TGCGCCAGCAGCCACTTTTCGGGACTAGCGGGGGGGCCGTCCTACAATGAGCAGTTCTTC. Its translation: CASSHFSGLAGGPSYNEQFF.

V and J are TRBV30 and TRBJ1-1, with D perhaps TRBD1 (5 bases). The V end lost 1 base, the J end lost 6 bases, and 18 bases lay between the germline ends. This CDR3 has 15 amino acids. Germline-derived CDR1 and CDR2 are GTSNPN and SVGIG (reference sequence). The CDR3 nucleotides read TGTGCCTGGAGTGCCATACGGGGGGTCGGGGCTGAAGCTTTCTTT. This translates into CAWSAIRGVGAEAFF.

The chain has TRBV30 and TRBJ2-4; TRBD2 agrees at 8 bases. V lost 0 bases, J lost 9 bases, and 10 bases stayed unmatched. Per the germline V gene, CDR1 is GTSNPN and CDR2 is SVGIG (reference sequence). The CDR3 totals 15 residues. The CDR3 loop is CAWSVRGTSGIIQYF. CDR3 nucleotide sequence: TGTGCCTGGAGTGTACGAGGGACTAGTGGGATCATTCAGTACTTC. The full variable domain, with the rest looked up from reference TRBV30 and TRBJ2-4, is SQTIHQWPATLVQPVGSPLSLECTVEGTSNPNLYWYRQAAGRGLQLLFYSVGIGQISSEVPQNLSASRPQDRQFILSSKKLLLSDSGFYLCAWSVRGTSGIIQYFGAGTRLSVL.

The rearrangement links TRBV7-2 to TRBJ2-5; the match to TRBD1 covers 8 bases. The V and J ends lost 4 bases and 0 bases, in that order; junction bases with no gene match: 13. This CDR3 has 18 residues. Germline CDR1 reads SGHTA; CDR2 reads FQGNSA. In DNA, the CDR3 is TGTGCCAGCAGCTCTCAACTCCGACAGGGGAGGAACCAAGAGACCCAGTACTTC. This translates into CASSSQLRQGRNQETQYF.

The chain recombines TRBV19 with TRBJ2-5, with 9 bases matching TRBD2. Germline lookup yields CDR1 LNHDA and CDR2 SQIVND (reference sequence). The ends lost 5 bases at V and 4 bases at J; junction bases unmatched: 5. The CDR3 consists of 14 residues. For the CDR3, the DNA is TGTGCCAGTAGTTTAAATAGCGGGGGAGAGACCCAGTACTTC. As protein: CASSLNSGGETQYF. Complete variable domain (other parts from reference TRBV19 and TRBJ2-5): DGGITQSPKYLFRKEGQNVTLSCEQNLNHDAMYWYRQDPGQGLRLIYYSQIVNDFQKGDIAEGYSVSREKKESFPLTVTSAQKNPTAFYLCASSLNSGGETQYFGPGTRLLVL.

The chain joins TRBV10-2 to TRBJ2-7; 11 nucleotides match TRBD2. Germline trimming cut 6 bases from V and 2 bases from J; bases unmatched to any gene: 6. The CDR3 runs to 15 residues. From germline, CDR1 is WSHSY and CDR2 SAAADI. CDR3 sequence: CASRPLAGATYEQYF. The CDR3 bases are TGCGCCAGCAGGCCACTAGCGGGGGCTACCTACGAGCAGTACTTC.

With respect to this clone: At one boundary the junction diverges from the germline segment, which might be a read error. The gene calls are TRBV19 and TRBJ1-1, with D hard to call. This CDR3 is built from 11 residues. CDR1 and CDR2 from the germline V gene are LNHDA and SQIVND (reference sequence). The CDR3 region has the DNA TGTGCCAGTAGTCTGCAGACTGAGGCTTTCTTT. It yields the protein CASSLQTEAFF.

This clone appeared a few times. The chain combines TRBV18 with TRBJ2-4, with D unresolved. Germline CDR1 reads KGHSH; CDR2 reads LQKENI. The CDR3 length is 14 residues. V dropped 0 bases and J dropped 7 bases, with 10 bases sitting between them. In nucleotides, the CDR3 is TGTGCCAGCTCACCACCGGGCAGAAGTAACATTCAGTACTTC. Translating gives CASSPPGRSNIQYF.

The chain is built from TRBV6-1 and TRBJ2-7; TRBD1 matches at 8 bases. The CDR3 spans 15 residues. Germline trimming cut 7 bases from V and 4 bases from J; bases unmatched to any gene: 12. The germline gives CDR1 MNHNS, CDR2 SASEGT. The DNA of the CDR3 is TGTGCCAGCAACTTAGGACAGGGAGGAATATACGAGCAGTACTTC. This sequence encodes CASNLGQGGIYEQYF.

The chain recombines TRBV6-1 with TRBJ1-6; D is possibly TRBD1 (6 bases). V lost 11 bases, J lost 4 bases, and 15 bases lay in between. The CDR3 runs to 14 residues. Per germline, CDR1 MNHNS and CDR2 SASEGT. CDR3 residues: CAGSQGPYNSPLHF. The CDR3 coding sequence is TGTGCCGGGTCACAGGGACCTTATAATTCACCCCTCCACTTT.

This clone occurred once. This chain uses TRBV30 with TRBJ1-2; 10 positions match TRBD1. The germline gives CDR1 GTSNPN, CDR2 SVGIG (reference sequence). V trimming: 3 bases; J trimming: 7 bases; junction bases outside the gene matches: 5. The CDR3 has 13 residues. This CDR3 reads CAWRIDRGLGYTF. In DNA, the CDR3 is TGTGCCTGGAGGATAGACAGGGGGCTTGGCTACACCTTC.

The CDR3 here is CASSELGAPRDTQYF. Written as DNA, the CDR3 is TGCGCCAGCAGTGAGTTGGGGGCCCCCCGGGATACGCAGTATTTT. The chain combines TRBV10-1 with TRBJ2-3; possibly TRBD1 for D (6 bases). V was trimmed by 1 base and J by 6 bases, leaving 14 bases between them. Germline assignment: CDR1 WNHNN and CDR2 SYGVQD (reference sequence). The CDR3 is made up of 15 amino acids.

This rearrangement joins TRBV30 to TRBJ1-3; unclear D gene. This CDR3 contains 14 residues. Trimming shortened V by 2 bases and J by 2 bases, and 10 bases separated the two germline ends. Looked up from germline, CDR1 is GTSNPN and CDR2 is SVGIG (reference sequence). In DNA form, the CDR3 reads TGTGCCTGGAGTAGGAGGGTCCCTGGAAACACCATATATTTT. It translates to CAWSRRVPGNTIYF.

The CDR3, as DNA: TGTGCCAGCTTGAATGACAGGGTTGACACTGAAGCTTTCTTT. This translates into CASLNDRVDTEAFF. This chain connects TRBV18 to TRBJ1-1; 7 nucleotides line up with TRBD1. Germline CDR1 and CDR2: KGHSH and LQKENI. CDR3 size: 14 residues. After removal of 7 bases from V and 3 bases from J, the junction contained 8 bases not matched to a gene. The complete variable domain, with remaining parts taken from reference TRBV18 and TRBJ1-1, reads NAGVMQNPRHLVRRRGQEARLRCSPMKGHSHVYWYRQLPEEGLKFMVYLQKENIIDESGMPKERFSAEFPKEGPSILRIQQVVRGDSAAYFCASLNDRVDTEAFFGQGTRLTVV.

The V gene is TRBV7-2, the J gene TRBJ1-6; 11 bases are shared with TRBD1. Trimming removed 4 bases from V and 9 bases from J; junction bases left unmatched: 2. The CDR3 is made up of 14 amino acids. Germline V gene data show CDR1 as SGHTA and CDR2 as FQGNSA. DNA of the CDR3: TGTGCCAGCAGCTCCGGGACAGGGGGTTCACCCCTCCACTTT. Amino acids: CASSSGTGGSPLHF.

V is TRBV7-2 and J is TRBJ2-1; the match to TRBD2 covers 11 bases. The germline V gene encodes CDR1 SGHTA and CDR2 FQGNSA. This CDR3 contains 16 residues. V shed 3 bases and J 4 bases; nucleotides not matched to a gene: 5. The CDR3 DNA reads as TGTGCCAGCAGCTTGACGGGACTAGCGGATTACAATGAGCAGTTCTTC. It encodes CASSLTGLADYNEQFF.

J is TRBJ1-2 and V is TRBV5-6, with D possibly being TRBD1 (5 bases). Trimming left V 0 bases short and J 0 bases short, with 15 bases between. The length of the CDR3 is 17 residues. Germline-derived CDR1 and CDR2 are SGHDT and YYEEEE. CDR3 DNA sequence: TGTGCCAGCAGCTTGGCCTTGTCGACAGCAACTAACTATGGCTACACCTTC. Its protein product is CASSLALSTATNYGYTF.

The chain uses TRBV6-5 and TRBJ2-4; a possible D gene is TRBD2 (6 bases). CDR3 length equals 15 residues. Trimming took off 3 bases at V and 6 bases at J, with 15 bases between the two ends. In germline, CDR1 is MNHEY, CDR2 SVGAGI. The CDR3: CASSYKGLALNIQYF. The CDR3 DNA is TGTGCCAGCAGTTATAAGGGGCTAGCGTTAAACATTCAGTACTTC.

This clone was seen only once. CDR3 DNA sequence: TGTGCCAGCAGCTTAAGCCGTACTAGCGGGGGGCGCTCTGGGGCCAACGTCCTGACTTTC. Translated: CASSLSRTSGGRSGANVLTF. The V call is TRBV9, the J call TRBJ2-6; 12 positions agree with TRBD2. Germline V lookup: CDR1 SGDLS, CDR2 YYNGEE. Trimming took 4 bases from V and 0 from J; bases not matched to a gene: 11. The CDR3 runs 20 residues.

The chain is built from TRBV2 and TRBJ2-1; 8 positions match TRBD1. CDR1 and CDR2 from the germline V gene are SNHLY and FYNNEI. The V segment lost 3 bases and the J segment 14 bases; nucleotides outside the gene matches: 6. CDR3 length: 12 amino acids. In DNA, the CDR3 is TGTGCCAGCAGTGATGGCTCGGACAGGGAGTTCTTC. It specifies CASSDGSDREFF.

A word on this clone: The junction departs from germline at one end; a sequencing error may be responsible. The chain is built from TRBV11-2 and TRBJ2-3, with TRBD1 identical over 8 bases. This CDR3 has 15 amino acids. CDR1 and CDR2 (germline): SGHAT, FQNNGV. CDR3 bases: TGTGCCAGCAACTTAGACAGGGGCCGCACAGATACGCAGTATTTT. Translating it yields CASNLDRGRTDTQYF.

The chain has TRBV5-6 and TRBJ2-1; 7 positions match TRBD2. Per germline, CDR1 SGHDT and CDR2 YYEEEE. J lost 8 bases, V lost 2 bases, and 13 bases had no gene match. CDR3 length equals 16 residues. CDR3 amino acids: CASSFPGLPAGDEQFF. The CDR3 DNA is TGTGCCAGCAGCTTTCCGGGACTACCAGCCGGGGATGAGCAGTTCTTC.

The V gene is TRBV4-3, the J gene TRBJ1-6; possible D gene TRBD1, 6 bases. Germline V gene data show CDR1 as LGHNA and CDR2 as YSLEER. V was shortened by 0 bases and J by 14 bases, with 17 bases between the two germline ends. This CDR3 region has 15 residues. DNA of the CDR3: TGCGCCAGCAGCCAAGAATTCAACAGGGAGTTCACCCTCCACTTT. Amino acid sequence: CASSQEFNREFTLHF.

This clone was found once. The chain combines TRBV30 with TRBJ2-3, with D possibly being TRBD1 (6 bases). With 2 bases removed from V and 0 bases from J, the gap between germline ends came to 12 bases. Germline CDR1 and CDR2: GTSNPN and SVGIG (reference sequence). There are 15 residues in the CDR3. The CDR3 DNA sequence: TGTGCCTGGAGTAAGACAGGCCGAAGCACAGATACGCAGTATTTT. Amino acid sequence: CAWSKTGRSTDTQYF.

CDR3 amino acids: CASSLVSSGGAHDEQYF. The CDR3 region has the DNA TGCGCCAGCAGCTTGGTTAGTAGCGGGGGGGCCCACGACGAGCAGTACTTC. The V and J genes are TRBV5-1 and TRBJ2-7, with TRBD2 identical over 11 bases. The CDR3 runs to 17 residues. The germline CDR1 and CDR2 sequences are SGHRS and YFSETQ. Trimming at V came to 0 bases and at J to 5 bases, leaving 10 bases not matched to a gene. The variable domain in full, with the rest retrieved from reference TRBV5-1 and TRBJ2-7, is KAGVTQTPRYLIKTRGQQVTLSCSPISGHRSVSWYQQTPGQGLQFLFEYFSETQRNKGNFPGRFSGRQFSNSRSEMNVSTLELGDSALYLCASSLVSSGGAHDEQYFGPGTRLTVT.

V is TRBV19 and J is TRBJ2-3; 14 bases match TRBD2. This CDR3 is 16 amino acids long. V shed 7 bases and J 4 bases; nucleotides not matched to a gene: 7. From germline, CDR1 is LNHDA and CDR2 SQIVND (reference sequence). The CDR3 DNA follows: TGTGCCAGTACCCTGGGGGGACTAGCGGGGGCAGATACGCAGTATTTT. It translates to CASTLGGLAGADTQYF. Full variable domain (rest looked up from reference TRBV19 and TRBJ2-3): DGGITQSPKYLFRKEGQNVTLSCEQNLNHDAMYWYRQDPGQGLRLIYYSQIVNDFQKGDIAEGYSVSREKKESFPLTVTSAQKNPTAFYLCASTLGGLAGADTQYFGPGTRLTVL.

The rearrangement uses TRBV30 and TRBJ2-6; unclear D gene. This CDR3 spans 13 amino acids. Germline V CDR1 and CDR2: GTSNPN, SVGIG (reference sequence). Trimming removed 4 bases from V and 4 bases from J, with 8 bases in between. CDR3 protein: CAWKSLGANVLTF. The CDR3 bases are TGTGCCTGGAAATCCCTCGGGGCCAACGTCCTGACTTTC. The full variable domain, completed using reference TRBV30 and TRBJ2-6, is SQTIHQWPATLVQPVGSPLSLECTVEGTSNPNLYWYRQAAGRGLQLLFYSVGIGQISSEVPQNLSASRPQDRQFILSSKKLLLSDSGFYLCAWKSLGANVLTFGAGSRLTVL.